The 27 T cell receptor beta chains below all came from one sample that was sequenced in a study of post-analysis software for immune sequencing data. Study-wide points: Five TRBV segments, including TRBV5-6, TRBV5-1 and TRBV20-1, were more frequent in patients than controls.

No antigen is known for these receptors. Unique molecular identifiers tagged the TCR beta cDNA libraries. A single record per CDR3 protein comes from TCRdb applying MiXCR to the PCR reads. Of hundreds of thousands of distinct CDR3 sequences in the sample, around 40% were seen once. Sequenced material: blood. The receptors were gathered from a girl aged 5-17 years with multiple sclerosis.

This chain links TRBV9 with TRBJ2-7; D may be TRBD2 (5 bases). Germline values: CDR1 SGDLS, CDR2 YYNGEE. V lost 2 bases to trimming and J lost 2 bases, with 14 bases between them. The CDR3 contains 15 residues. CDR3: CASSVDGVGTYEQYF. The CDR3 DNA sequence: TGTGCCAGCAGCGTCGACGGGGTGGGAACCTACGAGCAGTACTTC.

The chain has TRBV2 and TRBJ2-1, with a tentative D call TRBD2 (7 bases). The end of the DNA aligns better with TRBJ2-7, so the J call may be wrong. The CDR3 loop spans 18 amino acids. Germline loops: CDR1 SNHLY, CDR2 FYNNEI. CDR3 in DNA: TGTGCCAGCAGTCGCGGGTTCGGGGGGCGTAACTCCTACAATGAGCAGTACTTC. Protein sequence: CASSRGFGGRNSYNEQYF.

This clonotype was counted only a few times. The J gene is TRBJ2-1, the V gene TRBV6-5; 12 nucleotides align to TRBD2. The CDR3 runs to 21 residues. Losses at the gene ends were 2 bases for V and 4 bases for J; bases not matched to a gene: 18. Germline values: CDR1 MNHEY, CDR2 SVGAGI. The CDR3 DNA sequence: TGTGCCAGCAGTTACGTTCGAGGACGTACTAGCGGGAGGTCGGGATACAATGAGCAGTTCTTC. Amino acid sequence: CASSYVRGRTSGRSGYNEQFF.

J is TRBJ2-1 and V is TRBV27, with D possibly matching TRBD2 (6 bases). This CDR3 has 15 amino acids. Trimming took off 2 bases at V and 4 bases at J, with 12 bases between the two ends. Germline values: CDR1 MNHEY, CDR2 SMNVEV (reference sequence). Written as DNA, the CDR3 is TGTGCCAGCAGTTTAGGGACGGAGGGTTACAATGAGCAGTTCTTC. Protein sequence: CASSLGTEGYNEQFF.

The rearrangement links TRBV7-9 to TRBJ2-3, with a weak D call TRBD2 (5 bases). Germline loops: CDR1 SEHNR, CDR2 FQNEAQ (reference sequence). Trimming removed 4 bases from V and 6 bases from J, with 20 bases in between. The CDR3 consists of 16 residues. DNA for the CDR3: TGTGCCAGCAGCTCAAGAAGGACTCGCTCCCTCGATACGCAGTATTTT. It is translated as CASSSRRTRSLDTQYF.

The V call is TRBV20-1, the J call TRBJ2-3; D is possibly TRBD2 (5 bases). This CDR3 is built from 15 residues. Germline V lookup: CDR1 DFQATT, CDR2 SNEGSKA (reference sequence). Between the trimmed V and J ends, which lost 6 bases and 0 bases, there was a span of 16 bases. CDR3 sequence: CSAREGPTSTDTQYF. The CDR3 DNA is TGCAGTGCCCGCGAGGGCCCTACTAGCACAGATACGCAGTATTTT.

To note about this clonotype: The CDR3 does not end in the conserved phenylalanine or tryptophan, so this is likely a read error. V usage is TRBV27 and J usage is TRBJ1-1; D not resolved. Germline lookup yields CDR1 MNHEY and CDR2 SMNVEV (reference sequence). CDR3 length equals 14 residues. The V end was cut by 3 bases, the J end by 4 bases, with 12 bases between. The DNA for the CDR3 is TGTGCCAGCAGTTTTGAAGGGCATGGCACTGAAGCTTTCTGT. It is translated as CASSFEGHGTEAFC.

There are a few counts of this clonotype. The rearrangement uses TRBV11-2 and TRBJ2-5, with D tentatively TRBD2 (5 bases). Germline CDR1 reads SGHAT; CDR2 reads FQNNGV. CDR3 length: 15 amino acids. Trimming stripped 1 base from V and 2 bases from J, with 11 bases between. The CDR3: CASSLGASTQETQYF. CDR3 nucleotide sequence: TGTGCCAGCAGCTTAGGGGCTAGCACTCAAGAGACCCAGTACTTC.

CDR3 in amino acids: CASSQDERGFGTQYF. CDR3 bases: TGTGCCAGCAGCCAAGATGAACGGGGGTTCGGGACCCAGTACTTC. The chain links TRBV4-2 to TRBJ2-5; the D gene is possibly TRBD2 (6 bases). The CDR3 covers 15 residues. V was trimmed by 0 bases and J by 7 bases, leaving 15 bases between them. The germline gives CDR1 LGHNA, CDR2 YNFKEQ.

The chain has TRBV7-8 and TRBJ2-7, with a weak D call TRBD2 (7 bases). Per the germline V gene, CDR1 is SGHVS and CDR2 is FQNEAQ. The CDR3 is 16 amino acids. Deletions cut 3 bases from V and 0 bases from J, with 15 bases between. The chain's CDR3 is CASSFNRGGASYEQYF. The CDR3 DNA reads as TGTGCCAGCAGCTTCAACCGTGGGGGGGCCTCCTACGAGCAGTACTTC.

This clonotype was seen only a few times. The V and J genes are TRBV7-2 and TRBJ2-1, with unresolved D. CDR3 length: 12 amino acids. Germline CDR1 SGHTA, CDR2 FQGNSA. V dropped 1 base and J dropped 6 bases, with 4 bases sitting between them. DNA for the CDR3: TGTGCCAGCAGCTTAGAGGTCAATGAGCAGTTCTTC. Its protein is CASSLEVNEQFF. Full variable domain (rest looked up from reference TRBV7-2 and TRBJ2-1): GAGVSQSPSNKVTEKGKDVELRCDPISGHTALYWYRQSLGQGLEFLIYFQGNSAPDKSGLPSDRFSAERTGGSVSTLTIQRTQQEDSAVYLCASSLEVNEQFFGPGTRLTVL.

This clonotype was found a few times. This chain joins TRBV12-3 or TRBV12-4 and TRBJ1-6, with D uncertain. This CDR3 is 15 amino acids long. Between the trimmed V and J ends, which lost 3 bases and 2 bases, there was a span of 8 bases. In DNA form, the CDR3 reads TGTGCCAGCAGTTTTGGCCTTACCTATAATTCACCCCTCCACTTT. It is translated as CASSFGLTYNSPLHF.

This chain links TRBV5-1 with TRBJ2-7, with 9 bases that match TRBD1. The trim removed 4 bases at V and 4 bases at J, leaving 6 bases unmatched. CDR3 length: 14 residues. Germline values: CDR1 SGHRS, CDR2 YFSETQ. This chain's CDR3 is CASSLLGQGYEQYF. The CDR3 DNA sequence: TGCGCCAGCAGCCTTTTGGGACAGGGTTACGAGCAGTACTTC. The entire variable domain, with the rest obtained from reference TRBV5-1 and TRBJ2-7, is as follows: KAGVTQTPRYLIKTRGQQVTLSCSPISGHRSVSWYQQTPGQGLQFLFEYFSETQRNKGNFPGRFSGRQFSNSRSEMNVSTLELGDSALYLCASSLLGQGYEQYFGPGTRLTVT.

The chain joins TRBV12-3 or TRBV12-4 to TRBJ2-5; D perhaps matches TRBD2 (6 bases). The CDR3 spans 15 residues. V was trimmed by 5 bases and J by 4 bases, leaving 17 bases between them. The CDR3 DNA reads as TGTGCCAGCAGTATCCCAGCGGGCGGAATAGAGACCCAGTACTTC. It is translated as CASSIPAGGIETQYF.

The chain employs TRBV11-2 and TRBJ2-7; D may match TRBD1 or TRBD2 (5 bases each). V was trimmed by 5 bases and J by 0 bases, leaving 14 bases between them. Germline CDR1 SGHAT, CDR2 FQNNGV. There are 15 residues in the CDR3. The CDR3 loop is CASSMPGRSSYEQYF. The DNA for the CDR3 is TGTGCCAGCAGCATGCCGGGACGCAGCTCCTACGAGCAGTACTTC.

The chain joins TRBV7-2 to TRBJ1-5, with a weak D call TRBD1 (5 bases). Germline values: CDR1 SGHTA, CDR2 FQGNSA. The CDR3 length is 16 residues. Trimming cost V 1 base and J 0 bases, with 10 bases left between them. The CDR3 sequence is CASSLGGSLSNQPQHF. The CDR3 DNA reads TGTGCCAGCAGCTTAGGGGGCAGCCTTAGCAATCAGCCCCAGCATTTT.

The J gene is TRBJ2-3, the V gene TRBV6-6; 9 bases are a match to TRBD2. Germline V gene sequence: CDR1 MNHNY, CDR2 SVGAGI (reference sequence). Trimming took 1 base from V and 0 from J; bases not matched to a gene: 5. The CDR3 is 17 amino acids. CDR3: CASSYFLAGLSTDTQYF. CDR3 nucleotide sequence: TGTGCCAGCAGTTACTTTCTAGCGGGGCTTAGCACAGATACGCAGTATTTT.

The V gene is TRBV27, the J gene TRBJ2-1; 14 bases align to TRBD2. V dropped 5 bases and J dropped 8; count of bases not matched to a gene: 8. Germline-derived CDR1 and CDR2 are MNHEY and SMNVEV (reference sequence). This CDR3 region has 16 residues. CDR3 sequence reads: CASSAGLAGVGDEQFF. In DNA, the CDR3 is TGTGCCAGCAGTGCGGGACTAGCGGGAGTAGGCGATGAGCAGTTCTTC.

This clonotype was picked up a small number of times. This chain connects TRBV12-3 or TRBV12-4 to TRBJ2-1, with D perhaps TRBD2 (5 bases). This CDR3 is 12 amino acids long. Trimming pared 7 bases from V and 5 bases from J, leaving 9 bases between. The CDR3 bases are TGTGCCAGCATGGTGGGAGACAATGAGCAGTTCTTC. Translation gives CASMVGDNEQFF.

This rearrangement joins TRBV5-1 to TRBJ2-5; D may be TRBD1 (7 bases). V was trimmed by 7 bases and J by 4 bases, leaving 17 bases between them. Looked up from germline, CDR1 is SGHRS and CDR2 is YFSETQ. The CDR3 spans 14 residues. CDR3 amino acids: CASAAGSGGETQYF. In DNA, the CDR3 is TGCGCCAGCGCGGCGGGGTCAGGGGGAGAGACCCAGTACTTC.

This clonotype was recorded a few times. This chain joins TRBV4-1 and TRBJ2-3; possibly TRBD2 for D (7 bases). The V end was cut by 1 base, the J end by 7 bases, with 18 bases between. Germline CDR1 MGHRA, CDR2 YSYEKL. CDR3 length: 16 amino acids. The CDR3, as DNA: TGCGCCAGCAGCCAAGTCTCGCGGGGGCTCCCGTATACGCAGTATTTT. Translation: CASSQVSRGLPYTQYF.

This rearrangement joins TRBV5-1 to TRBJ2-1, with 7 bases aligning to TRBD1. The CDR3 loop spans 12 amino acids. Germline assignment: CDR1 SGHRS and CDR2 YFSETQ. V shed 4 bases and J 9 bases; nucleotides not matched to a gene: 4. The CDR3 loop reads CASSPRGLEQFF. The CDR3 DNA follows: TGCGCCAGCAGCCCGAGGGGGCTTGAGCAGTTCTTC.

The V and J genes are TRBV7-9 and TRBJ1-2; 9 bases line up with TRBD1. The trim removed 4 bases at V and 8 bases at J, leaving 5 bases unmatched. CDR1 and CDR2 from the germline V gene are SEHNR and FQNEAQ (reference sequence). The CDR3 extends over 13 amino acids. The CDR3: CASSSTGGAGYTF. As DNA, the CDR3 is TGTGCCAGCAGCTCCACAGGGGGCGCGGGCTACACCTTC.

V usage is TRBV9 and J usage is TRBJ2-7; TRBD2 is a possible D gene (6 bases). CDR3 length equals 15 residues. Trimming left V 0 bases short and J 4 bases short, with 14 bases between. The germline V gene has CDR1 SGDLS and CDR2 YYNGEE. The CDR3 DNA reads as TGTGCCAGCAGCGTAGATCCGTCCCGGGGGTACGAGCAGTACTTC. Its protein is CASSVDPSRGYEQYF.

The rearrangement joins TRBV6-5 to TRBJ1-2; 7 bases line up with TRBD1. The CDR3 totals 14 residues. Germline CDR1 MNHEY, CDR2 SVGAGI. The V segment lost 5 bases and the J segment 3 bases; nucleotides outside the gene matches: 6. This chain's CDR3 is CASSTGTAHYGYTF. The CDR3 nucleotides read TGTGCCAGCAGTACCGGGACAGCGCACTATGGCTACACCTTC.

The V gene is TRBV20-1, the J gene TRBJ2-1; D is unresolved. CDR3 length: 13 amino acids. The ends were cut back, 5 bases at V and 5 bases at J, with 13 bases in the middle. Germline V CDR1 and CDR2: DFQATT, SNEGSKA (reference sequence). The chain's CDR3 is CSALDWAHNEQFF. CDR3 nucleotides: TGCAGTGCTTTAGACTGGGCACACAATGAGCAGTTCTTC.

The genes are TRBV6-5 and TRBJ2-5; D perhaps matches TRBD1 (6 bases). V lost 5 bases and J 5 bases, leaving 12 bases between the germline ends. Germline V lookup: CDR1 MNHEY, CDR2 SVGAGI. There are 13 residues in the CDR3. CDR3 amino acids: CASSHREPETQYF. The CDR3 coding sequence is TGTGCCAGCAGTCACAGGGAACCCGAGACCCAGTACTTC.